The 14 T cell receptor beta chains given below trace back to one sample, sequenced in a study of T-cell memory formation after mild COVID-19. TCRdb analysed the 5' RACE reads with MiXCR anew, one entry per CDR3 protein. The data hold about 430,000 distinct CDR3 sequences, with approximately 24% observed a single time. Sequences were obtained from PBMCs or a T cell subset sorted from them (not recorded which). The receptors derive from an adult woman who had mild COVID-19 (a few samples of this study predate the infection). Cell type and time point are not known.

The chain has TRBV13 and TRBJ2-7; D could derive from TRBD1 or TRBD2 (6 bases each). Germline V CDR1 and CDR2: PRHDT, FYEKMQ (reference sequence). This CDR3 contains 14 residues. Trimming took 2 bases from V and 3 from J, leaving 11 bases between them. The CDR3 DNA reads as TGTGCCAGCAGCTTATCGGGGGCCGACTACGAGCAGTACTTC. This encodes CASSLSGADYEQYF.

The V call is TRBV12-3 or TRBV12-4, the J call TRBJ1-1; D not resolved. With 1 base removed from V and 4 bases from J, the gap between germline ends came to 10 bases. The CDR3 runs 14 residues. For the CDR3, the DNA is TGTGCCAGCAGTTTAGTGGAGGAGGGCACTGAAGCTTTCTTT. Protein product: CASSLVEEGTEAFF.

The rearrangement links TRBV29-1 to TRBJ2-5; D remains ambiguous. V lost 7 bases and J lost 2, with 8 bases in between. The CDR3 contains 11 residues. CDR1 and CDR2 from the germline V gene are SQVTM and ANQGSEA. CDR3: CSAGPQETQYF. CDR3 sequence (DNA): TGCAGCGCCGGCCCTCAAGAGACCCAGTACTTC. The whole variable domain, remainder taken from reference TRBV29-1 and TRBJ2-5, is SAVISQKPSRDICQRGTSLTIQCQVDSQVTMMFWYRQQPGQSLTLIATANQGSEATYESGFVIDKFPISRPNLTFSTLTVSNMSPEDSSIYLCSAGPQETQYFGPGTRLLVL.

This clonotype has only a few counts. The chain carries TRBV12-3 or TRBV12-4 and TRBJ2-2; D gene ambiguous. Trimming cost V 3 bases and J 2 bases, with 10 bases left between them. The CDR3 loop spans 15 amino acids. In nucleotides, the CDR3 is TGTGCCAGCAGTTTGAAGAGTTTTAACACCGGGGAGCTGTTTTTT. Translated, it gives CASSLKSFNTGELFF.

The chain recombines TRBV6-2 or TRBV6-3 with TRBJ1-5; D might be TRBD1 (5 bases). Trimming took 6 bases from V and 11 from J, leaving 17 bases between them. Germline CDR1 and CDR2: MNHEY and SVGEGT. The length of the CDR3 is 13 residues. The DNA for the CDR3 is TGTGCCAGCAGAACCGGGACCGCCCTGACCCAGCATTTT. Encoded protein: CASRTGTALTQHF.

This chain links TRBV5-4 with TRBJ1-1; D not resolved. CDR1 is SGHNT, CDR2 YYREEE, per germline (reference sequence). V was shortened by 0 bases and J by 1 base, with 10 bases between the two germline ends. The CDR3 runs to 15 residues. CDR3 residues: CASSLEVRANTEAFF. CDR3 DNA: TGTGCCAGCAGCTTGGAAGTGCGGGCGAACACTGAAGCTTTCTTT.

The chain carries TRBV5-6 and TRBJ2-7; D unclear. Trimming removed 2 bases at V and 6 bases at J, with 12 bases between. The CDR3 contains 13 residues. Germline V gene data show CDR1 as SGHDT and CDR2 as YYEEEE. The CDR3 sequence is CASSFLPTGEQYF. CDR3 nucleotides: TGTGCCAGCAGCTTCCTCCCGACTGGCGAGCAGTACTTC.

A few counts support this clonotype. The rearrangement uses TRBV7-2 and TRBJ2-1; D uncertain. Germline values: CDR1 SGHTA, CDR2 FQGNSA. The ends were cut back, 1 base at V and 6 bases at J, with 7 bases in the middle. The CDR3 covers 13 residues. The CDR3 bases are TGTGCCAGCAGCTTAGTGGATAGCAATGAGCAGTTCTTC. Amino acids: CASSLVDSNEQFF.

This clonotype was detected only a few times. This chain joins TRBV2 and TRBJ2-7; the match to TRBD2 covers 8 bases. The length of the CDR3 is 15 residues. The V and J ends lost 2 bases and 0 bases, in that order; junction bases with no gene match: 3. The germline gives CDR1 SNHLY, CDR2 FYNNEI. CDR3 residues: CASSESGGSSYEQYF. CDR3 DNA sequence: TGTGCCAGCAGTGAATCGGGAGGGAGCTCCTACGAGCAGTACTTC.

CDR3 amino acids: CASSYIGRDEAFF. The CDR3 region has the DNA TGTGCCAGCAGTTACATAGGCCGGGATGAAGCTTTCTTT. The chain is built from TRBV6-5 and TRBJ1-1; no definite D call. Looked up from germline, CDR1 is MNHEY and CDR2 is SVGAGI. There are 13 residues in the CDR3. V lost 2 bases to trimming and J lost 7 bases, with 11 bases between them.

This clonotype was counted ten times or more. The chain links TRBV27 to TRBJ2-1, with TRBD1 as a possible D gene (5 bases). The CDR3 runs to 16 residues. Trimming took off 4 bases at V and 1 base at J, with 14 bases between the two ends. Germline CDR1 is MNHEY and CDR2 is SMNVEV (reference sequence). The CDR3 sequence: CASSSWTTVSYNEQFF. CDR3 sequence (DNA): TGTGCCAGCAGTTCTTGGACGACAGTTTCCTACAATGAGCAGTTCTTC.

This clonotype showed up just once. The rearrangement joins TRBV5-1 to TRBJ2-3; TRBD1 agrees at 8 bases. CDR1 SGHRS and CDR2 YFSETQ come from the germline V gene. CDR3 size: 14 residues. V trimming: 3 bases; J trimming: 3 bases; junction bases outside the gene matches: 3. The CDR3 region is CASSYRTGTDTQYF. CDR3 nucleotide sequence: TGCGCCAGCAGCTATCGGACAGGGACAGATACGCAGTATTTT. The complete variable domain, with remaining parts taken from reference TRBV5-1 and TRBJ2-3, reads KAGVTQTPRYLIKTRGQQVTLSCSPISGHRSVSWYQQTPGQGLQFLFEYFSETQRNKGNFPGRFSGRQFSNSRSEMNVSTLELGDSALYLCASSYRTGTDTQYFGPGTRLTVL.

The rearrangement links TRBV23-1 to TRBJ2-5; D possibly uses TRBD1 or TRBD2 (6 bases each). TRBV23-1 is flagged as an ORF with uncertain function. With 0 bases removed from V and 5 bases from J, the gap between germline ends came to 13 bases. The CDR3 length is 15 residues. CDR3 region: CASSQSYGGCETQYF. The DNA for the CDR3 is TGCGCCAGCAGTCAATCATACGGGGGCTGTGAGACCCAGTACTTC.

This clonotype showed up just a few times. V gene TRBV7-2 combines with J gene TRBJ2-3, with 13 positions matching TRBD2. The V gene end was trimmed by 1 base and the J gene end by 4 bases; junction bases not matched to a gene: 8. CDR1 is SGHTA and CDR2 is FQGNSA in the germline V gene. The CDR3 contains 18 residues. CDR3 DNA sequence: TGTGCCAGCAGCTTAGTTCTGACTAGCGGGAGGCCCCCAGATACGCAGTATTTT. Amino acid sequence: CASSLVLTSGRPPDTQYF. Together with reference TRBV7-2 and TRBJ2-3, the CDR3 gives the full variable domain: GAGVSQSPSNKVTEKGKDVELRCDPISGHTALYWYRQSLGQGLEFLIYFQGNSAPDKSGLPSDRFSAERTGGSVSTLTIQRTQQEDSAVYLCASSLVLTSGRPPDTQYFGPGTRLTVL.